One and the same sample provided the 9 T cell receptor beta chains below, sequenced in a study of cytomegalovirus exposure and HLA in healthy donors. TCRdb's copy holds only in-frame clones and misses some; the assay was immunoSEQ multiplex PCR. The profile shows around 150,000 clones, about 89% of them singletons. Sequenced material: PBMCs. These receptors were taken from a young man in good health and CMV-seronegative.

V and J are TRBV19 and TRBJ2-7, with D possibly TRBD1 on 5 matching bases. V shed 5 bases and J shed 1 base, with 9 bases lying between them. Germline CDR1 reads LNHDA; CDR2 reads SQIVND (reference sequence). The CDR3 is 13 residues long. CDR3 sequence reads: CASSWGSSYEQYF. Written as DNA, the CDR3 is TGTGCCAGTAGTTGGGGCAGTTCCTACGAGCAGTACTTC.

J is TRBJ2-3 and V is TRBV28; 10 bases line up with TRBD1. Germline V lookup: CDR1 MDHEN, CDR2 SYDVKM. With V trimmed by 6 bases and J by 0 bases, 9 bases remained unmatched. The CDR3 consists of 17 residues. For the CDR3, the DNA is TGTGCCAGCAGCCAGGGGACAGGGGCGACTAGCACAGATACGCAGTATTTT. Encoded protein: CASSQGTGATSTDTQYF.

This sequence joins TRBV27 and TRBJ2-1; 8 bases are a match to TRBD1. The germline V gene encodes CDR1 MNHEY and CDR2 SMNVEV (reference sequence). The CDR3 spans 15 residues. Losses at the gene ends were 3 bases for V and 5 bases for J; bases not matched to a gene: 6. The CDR3 region has the DNA TGTGCCAGCAGTTTCGACAGGGGCCAGAACAATGAGCAGTTCTTC. This codes for CASSFDRGQNNEQFF.

This clone has a single count. One junction end does not reproduce the germline sequence, and a read error may be involved. The rearrangement links TRBV5-1 to TRBJ1-2, with D possibly TRBD1 on 5 matching bases. The CDR3 contains 12 residues. CDR1 and CDR2 (germline): SGHRS, YFSETQ. In DNA form, the CDR3 reads TGTGCCAGCAGCCCGGGACTCCACGGCTACACCTTC. Translating gives CASSPGLHGYTF.

This rearrangement joins TRBV7-9 to TRBJ2-2, with D tentatively TRBD2 (5 bases). Trimming left V 11 bases short and J 2 bases short, with 12 bases between. The CDR3 loop spans 13 amino acids. The V gene's germline CDR1 is SEHNR and CDR2 FQNEAQ (reference sequence). Written as DNA, the CDR3 is TGTGCCGCGGGCATGCCAAACACCGGGGAGCTGTTTTTT. Its translation is CAAGMPNTGELFF.

V is TRBV11-2 and J is TRBJ2-5; 8 nucleotides align to TRBD2. From germline, CDR1 is SGHAT and CDR2 FQNNGV. This CDR3 has 13 amino acids. J lost 7 bases, V lost 5 bases, and 6 bases had no gene match. CDR3 residues: CASSPGGGGTQYF. Written as DNA, the CDR3 is TGTGCCAGCAGCCCCGGGGGGGGCGGGACCCAGTACTTC.

The chain links TRBV19 to TRBJ1-2; the D is unclear. Trimming removed 3 bases at V and 7 bases at J, with 9 bases between. The CDR3 length is 12 residues. The V gene's germline CDR1 is LNHDA and CDR2 SQIVND (reference sequence). CDR3 sequence: CASSIPESGYTF. CDR3 DNA: TGTGCCAGTAGTATTCCTGAGAGTGGCTACACCTTC.

The rearrangement links TRBV7-9 to TRBJ2-2, with 12 nucleotides matching TRBD2. J lost 7 bases, V lost 2 bases, and 5 bases had no gene match. This CDR3 is built from 16 residues. Germline CDR1 and CDR2: SEHNR and FQNEAQ (reference sequence). Here the CDR3 DNA reads TGTGCCAGCAGCTTACGACTAGCGGGAGCGGTCGGGGAGCTGTTTTTT. Its protein product is CASSLRLAGAVGELFF.

On this clone itself: The DNA is omitted, as the CDR3 cannot be located on it reliably, and the CDR3 follows TCRdb's listing. The chain links TRBV9 to TRBJ2-7; the table calls TRBD1, which could not be checked here. The CDR3 contains 12 residues when both ends are counted. Germline CDR1 SGDLS, CDR2 YYNGEE. CDR3 region: CASSVGTGSLYF.